This T cell receptor (beta chain) was profiled in a study of monozygotic twins with inflammatory bowel disease. TCRdb re-called the 5' RACE reads; one entry per CDR3 protein, DNA not given. The table lists a few hundred thousand distinct CDR3 sequences. This CDR3 is built from 13 residues. Per the germline V gene, CDR1 is SQVTM and CDR2 is ANQGSEA. This clonotype originated in a human donor with ulcerative colitis or Crohn's disease, or a healthy co-twin of an affected twin (not recorded which). Sequencing input: blood. This sequence joins TRBV29-1 and TRBJ2-2. CDR3 in amino acids: CSDLGPNTGELFF.